The rows below give T cell receptor beta chains drawn from one sample of a study of blood T cell repertoires in COVID-19. Clones were sequenced by immunoSEQ multiplex PCR, and TCRdb holds only the in-frame ones, with some missing. This repertoire shows approximately 25,000 clones, over 55% found once; its top ten account for approximately 40%. What was sequenced was peripheral blood. These receptors were obtained from a woman of 80 years or more with acute or convalescent COVID-19. The CDR3 runs from the conserved cysteine through the conserved F or W.

v_call	j_call	cdr3_aa
TRBV9	TRBJ1-3	CASSVEPGVPTIYF
TRBV19	TRBJ1-5	CASSLGTGQIISNQPQHF
TRBV11-2	TRBJ2-5	CASSYTGTQYF
TRBV7-6	TRBJ2-2	CASSLGLAGGIGELFF
TRBV12-5	TRBJ2-3	CASGPGTESTDTQYF
TRBV29-1	TRBJ2-7	CSVLTRTGGDEQYF
TRBV7-2	TRBJ2-3	CASSPYGGTDTQYF
TRBV4-3	TRBJ1-5	CASSQDWGDQPQHF
TRBV30	TRBJ1-5	CAWSVGTGKQPQHF
TRBV5-1	TRBJ1-3	CASSLALSSGNTIYF
TRBV18	TRBJ2-7	CASQGDSYEQYF
TRBV7-2	TRBJ2-2	CASSSSSGVNTGELFF
TRBV12-3/TRBV12-4	TRBJ1-2	CASTFAGDYGYTF